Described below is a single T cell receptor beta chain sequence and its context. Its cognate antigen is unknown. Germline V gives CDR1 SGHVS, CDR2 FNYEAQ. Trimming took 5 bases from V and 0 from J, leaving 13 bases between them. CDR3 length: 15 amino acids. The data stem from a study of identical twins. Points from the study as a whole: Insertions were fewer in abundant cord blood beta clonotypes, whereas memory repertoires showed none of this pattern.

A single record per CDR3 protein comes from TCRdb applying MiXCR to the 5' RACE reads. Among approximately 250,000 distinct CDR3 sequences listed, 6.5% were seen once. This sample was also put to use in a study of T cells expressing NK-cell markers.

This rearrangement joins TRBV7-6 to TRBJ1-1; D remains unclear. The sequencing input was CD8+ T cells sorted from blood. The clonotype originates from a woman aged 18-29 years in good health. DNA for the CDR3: TGTGCCAGCAGCCCCAACTTTGCGGTGAACACTGAAGCTTTCTTT. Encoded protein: CASSPNFAVNTEAFF.